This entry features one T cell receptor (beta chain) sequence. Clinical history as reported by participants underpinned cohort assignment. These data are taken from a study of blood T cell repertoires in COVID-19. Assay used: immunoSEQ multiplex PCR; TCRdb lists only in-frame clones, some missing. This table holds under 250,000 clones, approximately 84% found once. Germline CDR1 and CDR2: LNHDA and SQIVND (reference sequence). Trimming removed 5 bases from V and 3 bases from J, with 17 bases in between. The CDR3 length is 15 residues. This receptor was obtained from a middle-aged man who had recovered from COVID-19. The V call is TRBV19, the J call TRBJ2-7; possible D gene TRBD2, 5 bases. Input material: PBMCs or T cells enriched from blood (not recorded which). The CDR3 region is CASSFPGKNGYEQYF. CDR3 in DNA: TGTGCCAGTAGTTTCCCGGGGAAGAATGGCTACGAGCAGTACTTC. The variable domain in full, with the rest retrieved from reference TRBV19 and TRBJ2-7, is DGGITQSPKYLFRKEGQNVTLSCEQNLNHDAMYWYRQDPGQGLRLIYYSQIVNDFQKGDIAEGYSVSREKKESFPLTVTSAQKNPTAFYLCASSFPGKNGYEQYFGPGTRLTVT.